This T cell receptor (beta chain) was identified in a study of blood T cell repertoires in COVID-19. Study at large: The United States, Italy and Spain supplied acute and convalescent COVID-19 samples. PBMCs, B-cell-depleted T cells, or T cells were the source of the cDNA or gDNA that made up the material.

Losses at the gene ends were 0 bases for V and 4 bases for J; bases not matched to a gene: 14. The CDR3 consists of 18 residues. Germline-derived CDR1 and CDR2 are LGHNA and YNFKEQ. Original methodology: Nucleated cell counts were estimated from reference gene primer amplification. This table comes from immunoSEQ multiplex PCR, and its TCRdb copy is limited to in-frame clones, with some not included. V, J and clone size are taken as reported in that table, and D and trimming were inferred from the DNA itself. This repertoire shows 70,000 or so clones, around 91% found once; its top ten account for 7% to 9.5%.

Sequenced: peripheral blood. The TCR sequence derives from a human donor in a cohort sampled during active COVID-19. This chain uses TRBV4-2 with TRBJ2-7; TRBD1 matches at 8 bases. The DNA for the CDR3 is TGTGCCAGCAGCCAAGACATAACCCCGGGACAGGCCAGATACGAGCAGTACTTC. This gives the protein CASSQDITPGQARYEQYF.